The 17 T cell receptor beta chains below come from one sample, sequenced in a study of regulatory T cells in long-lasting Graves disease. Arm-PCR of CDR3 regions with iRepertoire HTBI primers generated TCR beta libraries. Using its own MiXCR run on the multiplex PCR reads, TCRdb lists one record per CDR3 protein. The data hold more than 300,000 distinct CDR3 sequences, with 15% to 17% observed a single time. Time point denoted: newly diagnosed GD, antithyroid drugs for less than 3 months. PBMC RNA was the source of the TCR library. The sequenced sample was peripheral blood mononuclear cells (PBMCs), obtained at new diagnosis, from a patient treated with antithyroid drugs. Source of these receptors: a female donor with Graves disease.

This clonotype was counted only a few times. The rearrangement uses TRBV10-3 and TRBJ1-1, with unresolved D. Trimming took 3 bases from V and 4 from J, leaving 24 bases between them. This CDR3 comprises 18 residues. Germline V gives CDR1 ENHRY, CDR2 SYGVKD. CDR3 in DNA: TGTGCCATCAGTGACACCGTAGAACCTACTGGATGGAGCACTGAAGCTTTCTTT. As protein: CAISDTVEPTGWSTEAFF.

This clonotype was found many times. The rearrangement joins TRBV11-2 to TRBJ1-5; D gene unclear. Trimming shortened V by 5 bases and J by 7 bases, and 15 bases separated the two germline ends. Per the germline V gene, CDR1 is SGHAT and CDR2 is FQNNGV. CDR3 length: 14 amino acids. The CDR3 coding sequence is TGTGCCAGCAGCCACAACAGTGGCGAGCAGCCCCAGCATTTT. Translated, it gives CASSHNSGEQPQHF.

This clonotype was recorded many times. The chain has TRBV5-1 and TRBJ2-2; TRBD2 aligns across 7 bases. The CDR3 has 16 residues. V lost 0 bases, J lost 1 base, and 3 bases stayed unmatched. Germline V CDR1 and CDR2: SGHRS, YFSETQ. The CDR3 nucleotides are TGCGCCAGCAGCTTGGAGGCGGGGGTGAACACCGGGGAGCTGTTTTTT. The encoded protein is CASSLEAGVNTGELFF.

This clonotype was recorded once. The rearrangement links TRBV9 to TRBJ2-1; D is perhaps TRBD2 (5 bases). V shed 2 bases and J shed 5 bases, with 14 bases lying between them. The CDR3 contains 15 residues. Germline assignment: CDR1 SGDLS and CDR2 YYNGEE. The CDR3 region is CASSVPGGLDNEQFF. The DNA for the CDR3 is TGTGCCAGCAGCGTCCCCGGCGGGTTAGACAATGAGCAGTTCTTC. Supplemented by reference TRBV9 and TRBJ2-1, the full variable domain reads DSGVTQTPKHLITATGQRVTLRCSPRSGDLSVYWYQQSLDQGLQFLIQYYNGEERAKGNILERFSAQQFPDLHSELNLSSLELGDSALYFCASSVPGGLDNEQFFGPGTRLTVL.

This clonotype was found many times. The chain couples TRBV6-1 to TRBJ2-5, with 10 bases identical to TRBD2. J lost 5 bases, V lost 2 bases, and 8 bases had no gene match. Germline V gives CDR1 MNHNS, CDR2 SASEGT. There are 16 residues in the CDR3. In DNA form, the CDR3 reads TGTGCCAGCAGTGAAACTGGAGCGGGGGGGAGGGAGACCCAGTACTTC. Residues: CASSETGAGGRETQYF.

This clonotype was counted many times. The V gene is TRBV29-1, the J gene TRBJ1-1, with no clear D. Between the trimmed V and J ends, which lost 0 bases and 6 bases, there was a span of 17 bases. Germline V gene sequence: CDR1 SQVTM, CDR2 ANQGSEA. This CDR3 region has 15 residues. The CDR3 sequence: CSVEDPAQLGAEAFF. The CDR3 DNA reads TGCAGCGTTGAAGATCCGGCCCAACTGGGTGCTGAAGCTTTCTTT.

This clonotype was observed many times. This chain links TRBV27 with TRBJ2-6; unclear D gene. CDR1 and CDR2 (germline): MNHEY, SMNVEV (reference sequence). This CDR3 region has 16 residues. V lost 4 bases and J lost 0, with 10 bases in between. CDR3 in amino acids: CASSYWTPSGANVLTF. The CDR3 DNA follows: TGTGCCAGCAGTTACTGGACGCCCTCTGGGGCCAACGTCCTGACTTTC.

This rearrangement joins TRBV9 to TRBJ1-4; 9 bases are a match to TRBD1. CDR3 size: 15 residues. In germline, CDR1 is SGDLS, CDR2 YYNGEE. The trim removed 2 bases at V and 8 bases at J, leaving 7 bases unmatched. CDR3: CASSVEGTGNEKLFF. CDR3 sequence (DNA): TGTGCCAGCAGCGTCGAGGGGACAGGGAACGAAAAACTGTTTTTT.

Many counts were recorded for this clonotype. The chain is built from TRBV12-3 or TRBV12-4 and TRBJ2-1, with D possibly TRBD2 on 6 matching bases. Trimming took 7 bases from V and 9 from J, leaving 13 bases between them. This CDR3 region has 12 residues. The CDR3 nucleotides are TGTGCCAGCACGGGAGAGTGGGGTGAGCAGTTCTTC. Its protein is CASTGEWGEQFF.

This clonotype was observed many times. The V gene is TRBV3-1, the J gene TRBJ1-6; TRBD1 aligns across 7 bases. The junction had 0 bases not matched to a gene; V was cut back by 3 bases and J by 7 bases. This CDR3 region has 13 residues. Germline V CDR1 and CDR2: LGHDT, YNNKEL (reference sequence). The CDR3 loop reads CASSQTGNSPLHF. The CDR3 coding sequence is TGTGCCAGCAGCCAGACAGGGAATTCACCCCTCCACTTT.

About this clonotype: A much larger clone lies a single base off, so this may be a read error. CDR3 residues: CASSQDRGTQPQHF. The CDR3 DNA reads TGTGCCAGCAGCCAAGACAGGGGTACTCAGCCCCAGCATTTT. The chain is built from TRBV5-5 and TRBJ1-5; TRBD1 matches 8 bases. The CDR3 has 14 amino acids. Germline CDR1 and CDR2: SGHKS and YYEKEE (reference sequence). V dropped 4 bases and J dropped 6; count of bases not matched to a gene: 6.

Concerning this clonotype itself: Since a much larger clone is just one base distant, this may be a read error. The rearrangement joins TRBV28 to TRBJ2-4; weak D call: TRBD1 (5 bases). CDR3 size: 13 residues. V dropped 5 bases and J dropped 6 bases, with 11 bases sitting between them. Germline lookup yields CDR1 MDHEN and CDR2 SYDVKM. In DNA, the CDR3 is TGTGCCAGCAGTGAAAGACAGAGAAACATTCAGTACTTC. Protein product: CASSERQRNIQYF.

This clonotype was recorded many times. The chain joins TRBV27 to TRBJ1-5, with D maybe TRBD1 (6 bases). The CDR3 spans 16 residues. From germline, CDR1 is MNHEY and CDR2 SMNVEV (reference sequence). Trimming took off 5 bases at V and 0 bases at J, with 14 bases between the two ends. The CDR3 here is CASSPHTGYSNQPQHF. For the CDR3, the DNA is TGTGCCAGCAGTCCACACACAGGGTATAGCAATCAGCCCCAGCATTTT.

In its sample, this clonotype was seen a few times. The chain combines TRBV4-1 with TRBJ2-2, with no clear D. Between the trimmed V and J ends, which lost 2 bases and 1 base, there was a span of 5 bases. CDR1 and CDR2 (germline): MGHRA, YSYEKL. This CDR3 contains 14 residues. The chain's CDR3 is CASSQFRNTGELFF. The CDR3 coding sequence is TGCGCCAGCAGCCAATTCAGGAACACCGGGGAGCTGTTTTTT.

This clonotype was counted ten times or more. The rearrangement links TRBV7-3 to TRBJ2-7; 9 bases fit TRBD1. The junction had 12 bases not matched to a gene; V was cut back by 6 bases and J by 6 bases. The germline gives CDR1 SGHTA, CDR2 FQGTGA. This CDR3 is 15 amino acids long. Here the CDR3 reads CASSPTRTGEGEQYF. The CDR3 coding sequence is TGTGCCAGCAGTCCTACCCGGACAGGGGAAGGCGAGCAGTACTTC.

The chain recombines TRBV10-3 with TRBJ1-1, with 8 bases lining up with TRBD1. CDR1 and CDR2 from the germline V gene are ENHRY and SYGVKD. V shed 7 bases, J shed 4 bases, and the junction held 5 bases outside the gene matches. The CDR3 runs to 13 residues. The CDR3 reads CAIKGTGTTEAFF. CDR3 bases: TGTGCCATCAAGGGGACAGGAACCACTGAAGCTTTCTTT.

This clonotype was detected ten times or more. The chain's CDR3 is CASSWRSGHEQYF. The CDR3 DNA reads as TGCGCCAGCAGCTGGAGAAGCGGCCACGAGCAGTACTTC. The chain employs TRBV5-1 and TRBJ2-7, with D tentatively TRBD2 (5 bases). Germline CDR1 is SGHRS and CDR2 is YFSETQ. Deletions cut 3 bases from V and 5 bases from J, with 12 bases between. CDR3 size: 13 residues.